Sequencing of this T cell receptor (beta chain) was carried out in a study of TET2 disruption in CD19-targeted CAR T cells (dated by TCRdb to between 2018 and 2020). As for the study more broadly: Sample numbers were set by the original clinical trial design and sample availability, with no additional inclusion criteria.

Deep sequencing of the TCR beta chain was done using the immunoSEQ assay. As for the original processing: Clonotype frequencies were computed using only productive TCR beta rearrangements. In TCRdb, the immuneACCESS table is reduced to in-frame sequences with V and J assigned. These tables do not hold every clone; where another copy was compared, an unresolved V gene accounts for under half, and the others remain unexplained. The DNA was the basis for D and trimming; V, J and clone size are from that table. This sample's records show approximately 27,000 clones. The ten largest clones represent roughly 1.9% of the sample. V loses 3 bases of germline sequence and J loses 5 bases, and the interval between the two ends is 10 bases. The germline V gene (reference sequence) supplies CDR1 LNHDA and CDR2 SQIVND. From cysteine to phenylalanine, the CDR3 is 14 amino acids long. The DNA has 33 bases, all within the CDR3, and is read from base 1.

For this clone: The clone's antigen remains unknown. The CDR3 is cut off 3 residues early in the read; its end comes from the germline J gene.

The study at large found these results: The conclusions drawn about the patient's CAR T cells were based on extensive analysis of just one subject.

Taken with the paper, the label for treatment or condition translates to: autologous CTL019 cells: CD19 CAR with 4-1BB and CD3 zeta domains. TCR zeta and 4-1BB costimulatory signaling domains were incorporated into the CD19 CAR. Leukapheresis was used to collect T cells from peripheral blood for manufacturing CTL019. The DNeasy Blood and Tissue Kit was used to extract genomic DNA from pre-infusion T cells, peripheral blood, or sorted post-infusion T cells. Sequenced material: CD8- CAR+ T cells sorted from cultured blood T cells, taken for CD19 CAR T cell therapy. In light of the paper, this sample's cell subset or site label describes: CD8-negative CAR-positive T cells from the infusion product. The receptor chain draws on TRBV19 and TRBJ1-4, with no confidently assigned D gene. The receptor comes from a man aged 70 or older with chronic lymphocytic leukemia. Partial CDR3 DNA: TGTGCCAGTAGTATTGATCTACCAAATGAAAAA. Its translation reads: CASSIDLPNEK. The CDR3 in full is CASSIDLPNEKLFF.